A single sample gave rise to the 27 T cell receptor beta chains below, sequenced in a study of cytomegalovirus exposure and HLA in healthy donors. PCR primers comprised 60 Vbeta and 13 Jbeta primers. The method was immunoSEQ multiplex PCR; TCRdb's version includes in-frame clones alone and lacks a portion of them. The sample lists 150,000 to 200,000 clones, around 68% seen once, with less than 3.5% in the top ten. The sequenced sample was PBMCs. Source of these receptors: a woman aged 40 to 50 in good health and CMV-seropositive.

This clone was detected only once. A junction end diverges from the germline sequence, so it may reflect a read error. This rearrangement joins TRBV7-9 to TRBJ1-1, with D possibly matching TRBD1 (5 bases). The germline V gene encodes CDR1 SEHNR and CDR2 FQNEAQ (reference sequence). The CDR3 extends over 12 amino acids. The CDR3 sequence is CSSSQQGTEAFF. CDR3 bases: TGTTCCAGCAGCCAGCAGGGCACTGAAGCTTTCTTT.

This chain links TRBV28 with TRBJ2-5; the match to TRBD2 covers 12 bases. Per the germline V gene, CDR1 is MDHEN and CDR2 is SYDVKM. The length of the CDR3 is 15 residues. V dropped 6 bases and J dropped 5; count of bases not matched to a gene: 7. In DNA form, the CDR3 reads TGTGCCAGCAGCCTAACTAGCGGGAGGACTGAGACCCAGTACTTC. The encoded protein is CASSLTSGRTETQYF.

This chain links TRBV7-2 with TRBJ1-2; perhaps TRBD1 as D (5 bases). V lost 5 bases, J lost 4 bases, and 17 bases lay in between. The CDR3 has 15 amino acids. Germline CDR1 SGHTA, CDR2 FQGNSA. CDR3 amino acids: CASSQRDGGSYGYTF. CDR3 bases: TGTGCCAGCAGCCAACGGGACGGGGGGAGCTATGGCTACACCTTC.

The gene calls are TRBV19 and TRBJ1-5, with 8 bases aligning to TRBD1. Germline CDR1 is LNHDA and CDR2 is SQIVND (reference sequence). V shed 3 bases and J 2 bases; nucleotides not matched to a gene: 6. The CDR3 contains 16 residues. In DNA form, the CDR3 reads TGTGCCAGTAGTATCACAGGGACAGGCGGCAATCAGCCCCAGCATTTT. As protein: CASSITGTGGNQPQHF.

This clone was picked up a small number of times. The chain recombines TRBV6-5 with TRBJ2-7, with 10 bases matching TRBD2. V lost 7 bases and J lost 4; bases outside the gene matches: 7. The germline gives CDR1 MNHEY, CDR2 SVGAGI. CDR3 size: 14 residues. The CDR3: CASTAGTSEYEQYF. CDR3 nucleotide sequence: TGTGCCAGCACCGCCGGGACTAGCGAGTACGAGCAGTACTTC.

The CDR3 is CASSLEGILADTQYF. CDR3 sequence (DNA): TGCGCCAGCAGTCTGGAGGGCATTTTGGCAGATACGCAGTATTTT. V and J are TRBV5-1 and TRBJ2-3; D might be TRBD2 (6 bases). The ends were cut back, 5 bases at V and 4 bases at J, with 17 bases in the middle. In germline, CDR1 is SGHRS, CDR2 YFSETQ. The CDR3 sequence is 15 residues long.

The chain is built from TRBV6-5 and TRBJ1-2; D may be TRBD1 (6 bases). Trimming stripped 2 bases from V and 1 base from J, with 11 bases between. The CDR3 extends over 15 amino acids. Per the germline V gene, CDR1 is MNHEY and CDR2 is SVGAGI. The CDR3 reads CASSYTTGLNYGYTF. The DNA for the CDR3 is TGTGCCAGCAGTTACACCACAGGGCTTAACTATGGCTACACCTTC.

The chain has TRBV4-3 and TRBJ2-7, with a weak D call TRBD2 (5 bases). Germline CDR1 is LGHNA and CDR2 is YSLEER. There are 16 residues in the CDR3. The V gene lost 0 bases and the J gene lost 2 bases, with 14 bases spanning the gap. The CDR3 loop reads CASSQDLPDGTYEQYF. The CDR3 DNA is TGCGCCAGCAGCCAAGATCTGCCTGACGGGACCTACGAGCAGTACTTC.

The V gene is TRBV6-6, the J gene TRBJ2-1, with D perhaps matching TRBD2 (5 bases). Trimming stripped 5 bases from V and 12 bases from J, with 23 bases between. Germline V gene lookup returns CDR1 MNHNY and CDR2 SVGAGI (reference sequence). There are 15 residues in the CDR3. Here the CDR3 reads CASSLWAEGMYRQFF. For the CDR3, the DNA is TGTGCCAGCAGTCTGTGGGCCGAGGGTATGTATCGGCAGTTCTTC.

The J gene is TRBJ2-7, the V gene TRBV5-3; a weak D match, TRBD2 (5 bases). TRBV5-3 is recorded as an ORF, its role being uncertain. V lost 3 bases to trimming and J lost 1 base, with 11 bases between them. The CDR3 covers 14 residues. The CDR3 here is CARSYPSKSYEQYF. As DNA, the CDR3 is TGTGCCAGAAGCTACCCTAGCAAGTCCTACGAGCAGTACTTC.

V gene TRBV27 combines with J gene TRBJ2-7; D gene unclear. The CDR3 is 14 residues long. Germline values: CDR1 MNHEY, CDR2 SMNVEV (reference sequence). V lost 0 bases to trimming and J lost 0 bases, with 6 bases between them. CDR3 protein: CASSLSPYSYEQYF. CDR3 DNA sequence: TGTGCCAGCAGTTTATCTCCTTACTCCTACGAGCAGTACTTC.

This clone was seen many times. This chain connects TRBV7-9 to TRBJ1-4; possibly TRBD1 for D (5 bases). Looked up from germline, CDR1 is SEHNR and CDR2 is FQNEAQ (reference sequence). The CDR3 length is 15 residues. V lost 5 bases, J lost 5 bases, and 15 bases lay in between. The CDR3 DNA reads TGTGCCAGCAGCCAAGACAGATTCCTCAATGAAAAACTGTTTTTT. The encoded protein is CASSQDRFLNEKLFF.

The CDR3 protein is CASSQDIANNEQFF. The CDR3 region has the DNA TGTGCCAGCAGCCAAGATATCGCTAACAATGAGCAGTTCTTC. J is TRBJ2-1 and V is TRBV14; D is undetermined. V was shortened by 0 bases and J by 5 bases, with 8 bases between the two germline ends. The germline gives CDR1 SGHDN, CDR2 FVKESK. This CDR3 region has 14 residues. Filled out from reference TRBV14 and TRBJ2-1, the complete variable domain reads EAGVTQFPSHSVIEKGQTVTLRCDPISGHDNLYWYRRVMGKEIKFLLHFVKESKQDESGMPNNRFLAERTGGTYSTLKVQPAELEDSGVYFCASSQDIANNEQFFGPGTRLTVL.

The chain couples TRBV6-1 to TRBJ1-5; unclear D gene. The V gene lost 10 bases and the J gene lost 0 bases, with 10 bases spanning the gap. The CDR3 is 13 residues long. Looked up from germline, CDR1 is MNHNS and CDR2 is SASEGT. CDR3 nucleotides: TGTGCCACCCACTTTTATAGCAATCAGCCCCAGCATTTT. It specifies CATHFYSNQPQHF.

This clone has just a few counts. This chain uses TRBV27 with TRBJ1-2; a possible D gene is TRBD1 (6 bases). This CDR3 has 13 residues. Germline CDR1 MNHEY, CDR2 SMNVEV (reference sequence). Trimming shortened V by 2 bases and J by 5 bases, and 9 bases separated the two germline ends. The CDR3 here is CASSLGGSYGYTF. The CDR3, as DNA: TGTGCCAGCAGTTTAGGGGGCAGTTATGGCTACACCTTC.

CDR3 DNA: TGTGCCAGTAGTTTGTTGTCGGGGTATGGCTACACCTTC. It yields the protein CASSLLSGYGYTF. This rearrangement joins TRBV19 to TRBJ1-2, with D unclear. This CDR3 region has 13 residues. V shed 5 bases and J shed 5 bases, with 12 bases lying between them. Germline CDR1 reads LNHDA; CDR2 reads SQIVND (reference sequence).

The J gene is TRBJ1-5, the V gene TRBV2; D might be TRBD1 (5 bases). V was clipped by 4 bases and J by 2 bases, with 9 bases between them. In germline, CDR1 is SNHLY, CDR2 FYNNEI. The CDR3 extends over 14 amino acids. The CDR3 reads CASSGQGRNQPQHF. The DNA of the CDR3 is TGTGCCAGCAGTGGGCAGGGTCGCAATCAGCCCCAGCATTTT.

This chain links TRBV5-1 with TRBJ2-5, with 7 positions matching TRBD2. The V gene's germline CDR1 is SGHRS and CDR2 YFSETQ. CDR3 length equals 16 residues. Germline trimming cut 5 bases from V and 4 bases from J; bases unmatched to any gene: 14. The CDR3 sequence is CASSPLLATLVETQYF. The CDR3 DNA follows: TGCGCCAGCAGTCCCTTACTAGCGACGCTCGTAGAGACCCAGTACTTC.

The chain joins TRBV15 to TRBJ2-1, with D tentatively TRBD2 (5 bases). The CDR3 spans 20 residues. Per the germline V gene, CDR1 is LNHNV and CDR2 is YYDKDF (reference sequence). V was trimmed by 3 bases and J by 4 bases, leaving 28 bases between them. In DNA form, the CDR3 reads TGTGCCACCAGCAGGGAAAAAGCGTTGAGGGATTCTGGGAAGTACAATGAGCAGTTCTTC. Translating gives CATSREKALRDSGKYNEQFF.

The rearrangement links TRBV2 to TRBJ1-5, with D maybe TRBD1 (6 bases). Trimming pared 4 bases from V and 2 bases from J, leaving 15 bases between. Germline CDR1 SNHLY, CDR2 FYNNEI. CDR3 length: 16 residues. The CDR3 protein is CASSAELTGRNQPQHF. Written as DNA, the CDR3 is TGTGCCAGCAGTGCGGAATTGACAGGCCGCAATCAGCCCCAGCATTTT.

This chain connects TRBV7-3 to TRBJ2-3, with 12 bases lining up with TRBD2. Germline V gene data show CDR1 as SGHTA and CDR2 as FQGTGA. The CDR3 has 16 amino acids. The trim removed 5 bases at V and 0 bases at J, leaving 3 bases unmatched. The CDR3 reads CASSPGTSGSTDTQYF. In DNA, the CDR3 is TGTGCCAGCAGCCCTGGGACTAGCGGGAGCACAGATACGCAGTATTTT.

The genes are TRBV29-1 and TRBJ1-1; D remains ambiguous. CDR3 length: 14 residues. With 5 bases removed from V and 1 base from J, the gap between germline ends came to 14 bases. Germline CDR1 and CDR2: SQVTM and ANQGSEA. This CDR3 reads CSVYPGMKNTEAFF. The CDR3 nucleotides are TGCAGCGTTTACCCGGGGATGAAGAACACTGAAGCTTTCTTT.

V usage is TRBV7-8 and J usage is TRBJ2-7; 11 nucleotides match TRBD1. The V and J ends lost 4 bases and 3 bases, in that order; junction bases with no gene match: 17. This CDR3 is built from 19 residues. Germline loops: CDR1 SGHVS, CDR2 FQNEAQ. The DNA of the CDR3 is TGTGCCAGCAGCTCGAAGCAGGGACAGGGGGGCCCGATTTACTACGAGCAGTACTTC. Its protein is CASSSKQGQGGPIYYEQYF. The complete variable domain, with remaining parts taken from reference TRBV7-8 and TRBJ2-7, reads GAGVSQSPRYKVAKRGQDVALRCDPISGHVSLFWYQQALGQGPEFLTYFQNEAQLDKSGLPSDRFFAERPEGSVSTLKIQRTQQEDSAVYLCASSSKQGQGGPIYYEQYFGPGTRLTVT.

V gene TRBV7-9 combines with J gene TRBJ2-2; 9 bases map to TRBD2. The CDR3 is 17 amino acids. Per the germline V gene, CDR1 is SEHNR and CDR2 is FQNEAQ (reference sequence). V trimming: 1 base; J trimming: 4 bases; junction bases outside the gene matches: 7. The CDR3 sequence is CASSLGRVAGVTGELFF. The CDR3 DNA reads TGTGCCAGCAGCTTAGGAAGGGTAGCGGGAGTCACCGGGGAGCTGTTTTTT.

The gene calls are TRBV5-1 and TRBJ2-7, with D perhaps TRBD2 (7 bases). Germline lookup yields CDR1 SGHRS and CDR2 YFSETQ. The CDR3 covers 13 residues. V was clipped by 5 bases and J by 2 bases, with 11 bases between them. The CDR3 nucleotides read TGCGCCAGCAGTTGGCGGGGGCCCTACGAGCAGTACTTC. Protein product: CASSWRGPYEQYF. Looking up the rest from reference TRBV5-1 and TRBJ2-7 gives the full variable domain: KAGVTQTPRYLIKTRGQQVTLSCSPISGHRSVSWYQQTPGQGLQFLFEYFSETQRNKGNFPGRFSGRQFSNSRSEMNVSTLELGDSALYLCASSWRGPYEQYFGPGTRLTVT.

The rearrangement links TRBV28 to TRBJ1-4; D is uncertain. Germline V gives CDR1 MDHEN, CDR2 SYDVKM. With 3 bases removed from V and 7 bases from J, the gap between germline ends came to 15 bases. The CDR3 is made up of 15 amino acids. The CDR3 DNA reads as TGTGCCAGCAGTTTTCGAGGCGGAGGGAGTGAAAAACTGTTTTTT. It yields the protein CASSFRGGGSEKLFF.

CDR3 amino acids: CASSRESFEAFF. DNA for the CDR3: TGTGCCAGCAGCCGGGAGTCATTTGAAGCTTTCTTT. V usage is TRBV7-9 and J usage is TRBJ1-1; D is unresolved. Germline CDR1 reads SEHNR; CDR2 reads FQNEAQ (reference sequence). Trimming took off 5 bases at V and 7 bases at J, with 11 bases between the two ends. This CDR3 contains 12 residues. The full variable domain, in which reference TRBV7-9 and TRBJ1-1 provide the parts outside the CDR3, is DTGVSQNPRHKITKRGQNVTFRCDPISEHNRLYWYRQTLGQGPEFLTYFQNEAQLEKSRLLSDRFSAERPKGSFSTLEIQRTEQGDSAMYLCASSRESFEAFFGQGTRLTVV.